Listed below are T cell receptor beta chains from one sample, sequenced in a study of somatic mutations in cytotoxic T cells in rheumatoid arthritis. Produced via immunoSEQ multiplex PCR; TCRdb's table is partial and in-frame only. The data hold 14,000 or so clones, with about three quarters observed a single time. Input material: CD8+ T cells sorted from blood. The origin of the receptors is an adult with rheumatoid arthritis. Both conserved end residues are part of each CDR3. A D gene is named only where the DNA matches it firmly. The size of a clone is reported for some rows only, either as once, few or many, or as a class for expanded clones.

CDR3nt | CDR3aa | d_gene | v_gene | abundance | j_gene
TGTGCCAGCAGTTTATTTGGGGACAGGGGAGTGGGTAATGAGCAGTTCTTC | CASSLFGDRGVGNEQFF | TRBD1 | TRBV28 | - | TRBJ2-1
TGTGCCAGCAGTTATAGCGGGAGGGAAAATGAGCAGTTCTTC | CASSYSGRENEQFF | TRBD2 | TRBV6-5 | once | TRBJ2-1
TGTGCCACCAGCGCCGGGGCGGGATTATATGGCTACACCTTC | CATSAGAGLYGYTF | - | TRBV15 | - | TRBJ1-2
TGTGCCAGCAGTTTATTGAGGGGGCGGCTCACTGAAGCTTTCTTT | CASSLLRGRLTEAFF | TRBD1 | TRBV28 | - | TRBJ1-1
TGCGCCAGCAGCTTGGTAGCCGGATCTCAGGGGAATGAGCAGTTCTTC | CASSLVAGSQGNEQFF | - | TRBV5-1 | once | TRBJ2-1
TGTGCCAGTAGTATGAGGACCGGCAATCAGCCCCAGCATTTT | CASSMRTGNQPQHF | - | TRBV19 | - | TRBJ1-5
TGTGCCAGCAGTTTCCCTAGCGGGGTCTACAATGAGCAGTTCTTC | CASSFPSGVYNEQFF | TRBD2 | TRBV28 | - | TRBJ2-1
TGTGCCAGTAGTAACTACAGGGGAGACGAGCAGTACTTC | CASSNYRGDEQYF | TRBD1 | TRBV19 | - | TRBJ2-7
TGTGCCAGCAGCCAAGAGGCAGCGATGCAGAAGAACACTGAAGCTTTCTTT | CASSQEAAMQKNTEAFF | - | TRBV4-2 | - | TRBJ1-1
TGTGCCAGCAGGCAGGGCGTGGGGTACCAAGAGACCCAGTACTTC | CASRQGVGYQETQYF | - | TRBV28 | - | TRBJ2-5
TGTGCCAGCAGTGAAATGCCCTCCAGCGGCACAGATACGCAGTATTTT | CASSEMPSSGTDTQYF | - | TRBV6-4 | - | TRBJ2-3
TGTGCCAGCAGTCCAACATGGGGCAGGCGTAATGAAAAACTGTTTTTT | CASSPTWGRRNEKLFF | - | TRBV28 | once | TRBJ1-4
TGTGCCACCTCGTACGAGAACACTGAAGCTTTCTTT | CATSYENTEAFF | - | TRBV6-4 | - | TRBJ1-1
TGTGCCAGTTACGATCCCGCCAGAGGACCAGCCTCTGGAAACACCATATATTTT | CASYDPARGPASGNTIYF | - | TRBV19 | once | TRBJ1-3
TGTGCCAGCAGCTTAGAATCAGGTTACGAGCAGTACTTC | CASSLESGYEQYF | - | TRBV7-6 | - | TRBJ2-7
TGTGCCAGCAGCTCTCTCCCCCTACAGGTGGAGGATGAAAAACTGTTTTTT | CASSSLPLQVEDEKLFF | - | TRBV7-9 | - | TRBJ1-4
TGTGCCAGCAGTTTATGGATGAATGAAAAACTGTTTTTT | CASSLWMNEKLFF | - | TRBV27 | few | TRBJ1-4
TGTGCCAGCAGTTTACGACTCGGTGGAAACACCATATATTTT | CASSLRLGGNTIYF | - | TRBV28 | - | TRBJ1-3
TGTGCCAGCAGCCCCCGGAGAGGCCCCTGGATGCTCGGGGAGCTGTTTTTT | CASSPRRGPWMLGELFF | - | TRBV5-8 | - | TRBJ2-2
TGTGCCAGCAGCCCTGAACAGGGGGCAGAGCAGTACTTC | CASSPEQGAEQYF | TRBD1 | TRBV7-6 | few | TRBJ2-7
TGTGCCAGCAGCTTAGTGGTTCCGCTAGCGGGGGACAATGAGCAGTTCTTC | CASSLVVPLAGDNEQFF | TRBD2 | TRBV13 | - | TRBJ2-1
TGTGCCAGCAGCTCGGGACGGAGAATAACATTGTGGGGACAGGGGAGAGCGTACGAGCAGTACTTC | CASSSGRRITLWGQGRAYEQYF | TRBD1 | TRBV7-8 | - | TRBJ2-7
TGTGCCTGGAGTGATTACCGCCTTGAAGCTTTCTTT | CAWSDYRLEAFF | - | TRBV30 | few | TRBJ1-1
TGTGCCAGTAGTATCGACAGGGTCGAACTTGCCGGGGAGCTGTTTTTT | CASSIDRVELAGELFF | TRBD1 | TRBV19 | - | TRBJ2-2
TGTGCCAGTAGTATCCGAACCCCTAGCACAGATACGCAGTATTTT | CASSIRTPSTDTQYF | - | TRBV19 | - | TRBJ2-3
TGTGCCAGCAGCTTCGAGCGGGAGACAGATACGCAGTATTTT | CASSFERETDTQYF | TRBD2 | TRBV9 | - | TRBJ2-3
TGTGCCAGCAGTTACTCGGCAGGGAGCTCCTACGAGCAGTACTTC | CASSYSAGSSYEQYF | - | TRBV6-5 | - | TRBJ2-7
TGTGCCAGCATCACCCGGGGGGGCGCCTACAATGAGCAGTTCTTC | CASITRGGAYNEQFF | TRBD2 | TRBV13 | - | TRBJ2-1
TGTGCCATCAGTGAGACTGGCAGAGATACGCAGTATTTT | CAISETGRDTQYF | - | TRBV10-3 | - | TRBJ2-3
TGTGCCAGCAAGGGTGAGCAGTTCTTC | CASKGEQFF | - | TRBV2 | - | TRBJ2-1
TGTGCCTGGAGTGTAGGGCGGCCCCAAGAGACCCAGTACTTC | CAWSVGRPQETQYF | - | TRBV30 | - | TRBJ2-5
TGTGCCATAGGGACATACTCCTACGAGCAGTACTTC | CAIGTYSYEQYF | - | TRBV28 | - | TRBJ2-7
TGTGCCAGCTCACCACCTATCAGATTGACCGGGGAGCTGTTTTTT | CASSPPIRLTGELFF | - | TRBV18 | - | TRBJ2-2
TGTGCCAGCAGCATCGGGGACAGGCTAAATGAGCAGTTCTTC | CASSIGDRLNEQFF | TRBD1 | TRBV7-8 | few | TRBJ2-1
TGTGCCAGCAGTTACACAGGTAACAATGAGCAGTTCTTC | CASSYTGNNEQFF | - | TRBV6-5 | - | TRBJ2-1
TGCAGCGTTGAGGGGGGCACTGAAGCTTTCTTT | CSVEGGTEAFF | - | TRBV29-1 | - | TRBJ1-1
TGTGCCTGGGTTGACAGGACCTACGAGCAGTACTTC | CAWVDRTYEQYF | - | TRBV30 | - | TRBJ2-7
TGTGCCAGCAGCGACCACAGGGGCTACGAGCAGTACTTC | CASSDHRGYEQYF | TRBD1 | TRBV9 | - | TRBJ2-7
TGTGCCAGCAGCTTAGCTAGGGACGGCGAGACCCAGTACTTC | CASSLARDGETQYF | - | TRBV7-9 | - | TRBJ2-5
TGCGCCAGCAGCTTCTCCCAATCGGACCATTACGAGCAGTACTTC | CASSFSQSDHYEQYF | - | TRBV5-1 | - | TRBJ2-7
TGTGCCAGCAGGACTAACCGGGGCTACGAGCAGTACTTC | CASRTNRGYEQYF | - | TRBV5-6 | - | TRBJ2-7
TGTGCCAGCAGTCCTAGCGGCAGCTCCTACGAGCAGTACTTC | CASSPSGSSYEQYF | TRBD2 | TRBV7-3 | - | TRBJ2-7
TGTGCCAGCAGCCCAACAGGATACGAGCAGTACTTC | CASSPTGYEQYF | - | TRBV9 | - | TRBJ2-7
TGCGCCAGCAGCTCCCGGGACGGGTCCTACAATGAGCAGTTCTTC | CASSSRDGSYNEQFF | - | TRBV5-1 | - | TRBJ2-1
TGTGCCAGCAGCTTGGGCACTAGCGGGGGAGCTGAGCAGTTCTTC | CASSLGTSGGAEQFF | TRBD2 | TRBV5-8 | - | TRBJ2-1
TGTGCCAGCAGCTTAGTATACACCGGGGAGCTGTTTTTT | CASSLVYTGELFF | - | TRBV7-6 | few | TRBJ2-2
TGTGCCAGCAGTGAAATAGTACAGGGGGCAGGGCAGCCCCAGCATTTT | CASSEIVQGAGQPQHF | TRBD1 | TRBV6-1 | - | TRBJ1-5
TGTGCCAGCAGCCCGTCACGCTCCTACAATGAGCAGTTCTTC | CASSPSRSYNEQFF | - | TRBV7-8 | - | TRBJ2-1
TGTGCCAGCAGCTTAGCGCTGGGGGAAGCTAATGAAAAACTGTTTTTT | CASSLALGEANEKLFF | - | TRBV7-9 | - | TRBJ1-4
TGTGCCAGCAGCTTCGGGGGGACTGGGCAACTGTTTTTT | CASSFGGTGQLFF | - | TRBV9 | - | TRBJ1-4
TGTGCCAGCAGTTCCTCTAATGAAAAACTGTTTTTT | CASSSSNEKLFF | - | TRBV6-5 | - | TRBJ1-4
TGTGCCAGCAGCGCCGACACCGCGAACACCGGGGAGCTGTTTTTT | CASSADTANTGELFF | - | TRBV9 | - | TRBJ2-2
TGTGCCAGACCACTGGAAGTCCGGGGAGCTGTTTTT | CARPLEVRGAVF | - | TRBV5-7 | few | TRBJ2-2
TGTGCCAGCCGAGACTGGGACGGGGAGCTGTTTTTT | CASRDWDGELFF | - | TRBV27 | - | TRBJ2-2
TGCGCCAGCAGCCTCCGGATCGCGGGAGTCGCCGGGGAGCTGTTTTTT | CASSLRIAGVAGELFF | TRBD2 | TRBV4-1 | once | TRBJ2-2
TGTGCCAGCAGCTCGCGGGACAATGGAGATACGCAGTATTTT | CASSSRDNGDTQYF | - | TRBV9 | - | TRBJ2-3
TGTGCCAGCAGTTACTCGTTGCGGGGAAAAGAGACCCAGTACTTC | CASSYSLRGKETQYF | - | TRBV6-5 | - | TRBJ2-5
TGTGCCAGCAGCTTAGGGGCCTACGAGCAGTACTTC | CASSLGAYEQYF | - | TRBV11-2 | - | TRBJ2-7
TGTGCCAGCAGAAACGGGGAAGCTGGGGCCAACGTCCTGACTTTC | CASRNGEAGANVLTF | - | TRBV7-9 | - | TRBJ2-6